A selection of T cell receptor beta chains follows, all from one sample in a study of T cells expressing NK-cell markers. With the 5' RACE reads reprocessed, TCRdb shows one record per CDR3 protein and no DNA. This table lists 300,000 to 450,000 distinct CDR3 sequences. The sequencing input was blood T cells: a sorted CD56 or NKG2C T cell subset, CD4+ or CD8+ T cells, or bulk PBMC T cells (not recorded which). These TCRs come from a man aged 18 to 69 in good health. CDR3s include the opening cysteine and the closing phenylalanine or tryptophan.

CASSLAIGIGRSTEAFF	TRBV12-3/TRBV12-4	TRBJ1-1
CSVEFTSGGVQYF	TRBV29-1	TRBJ2-3
CASNGRGYQETQYF	TRBV12-3/TRBV12-4	TRBJ2-5
CSARLQDRGYEQYF	TRBV20-1	TRBJ2-7
CASSPRTGFSNQPQHF	TRBV19	TRBJ1-5
CASSSGQVYGYTF	TRBV5-4	TRBJ1-2
CASSRYGAGELFF	TRBV6-2/TRBV6-3	TRBJ2-2
CSALYRTDGYTF	TRBV20-1	TRBJ1-2
CASSYSKQAETQYF	TRBV6-5	TRBJ2-5
CATSIRLAGFQTQYF	TRBV15	TRBJ2-5
CASSHRLARETQYF	TRBV3-1	TRBJ2-5
CASSTVRLSSGGQNQETQYF	TRBV5-1	TRBJ2-5
CASSLVGTGKGYEQYF	TRBV7-8	TRBJ2-7
CASSARGTYEQYF	TRBV5-1	TRBJ2-7
CASRARDGYEQYF	TRBV6-1	TRBJ2-7
CASSIRQGLYSNQPQHF	TRBV19	TRBJ1-5
CASSYSIRGNNEQFF	TRBV6-5	TRBJ2-1
CASINRGLLGGELFF	TRBV28	TRBJ2-2
CASSLIVGGGGNGYTF	TRBV12-3/TRBV12-4	TRBJ1-2
CSARDRKAGSYNEQFF	TRBV20-1	TRBJ2-1
CASSYGEPYNSPLHF	TRBV6-5	TRBJ1-6
CASSHQIPGNGYTF	TRBV2	TRBJ1-2
CASRGDGYYEQYF	TRBV5-1	TRBJ2-7
CSAFGLAGTDTQYF	TRBV29-1	TRBJ2-3
CASGGDRGPPYEQYF	TRBV6-1	TRBJ2-7
CASSPVTGTGELFF	TRBV18	TRBJ2-2
CASSYKSNEQFF	TRBV11-2	TRBJ2-1
CASSATWTGPISEQYF	TRBV18	TRBJ2-7
CASSLGGTQYF	TRBV7-9	TRBJ2-5
CASSYSPGAEAFF	TRBV6-5	TRBJ1-1
CASSPWGASGLTITDTQYF	TRBV3-1	TRBJ2-3
CASSPGYPYNEQFF	TRBV11-3	TRBJ2-1
CSVRTGESGYGYTF	TRBV20-1	TRBJ1-2
CASSRLAWRETQYF	TRBV12-3/TRBV12-4	TRBJ2-5
CASGMGYSNQPQHF	TRBV2	TRBJ1-5
CASSLGGKGTKQETQYF	TRBV7-2	TRBJ2-5
CASSQRTERTTGELFF	TRBV18	TRBJ2-2
CASRPTGSLYVGYTF	TRBV6-1	TRBJ1-2
CSGLLAGQETQYF	TRBV29-1	TRBJ2-5
CASSPTIPTSGNSPLHF	TRBV6-5	TRBJ1-6
CASSLRARLAGADTQYF	TRBV7-2	TRBJ2-3
CASGRMGTDTQYF	TRBV12-3/TRBV12-4	TRBJ2-3
CASSFLQGGAEAFF	TRBV5-6	TRBJ1-1
CASSGWQTSHTEAFF	TRBV7-2	TRBJ1-1
CASSYDTINTEAFF	TRBV12-3/TRBV12-4	TRBJ1-1
CASTEASQGSHEQYF	TRBV6-1	TRBJ2-7
CASWGRNTGELFF	TRBV28	TRBJ2-2
CASSLGGAGGGYTF	TRBV27	TRBJ1-2
CASSLKILAVAANEQFF	TRBV12-3/TRBV12-4	TRBJ2-1
CSVLTGEGGNTIYF	TRBV29-1	TRBJ1-3